This T cell receptor beta chain was sequenced for a study of regulatory T cells in long-lasting Graves disease. Study results and caveats: Persistent-disease Graves' patients showed less TCR diversity than new cases. Persistent disease samples used TRBV28, TRBJ1-2 and TRBJ2-5 preferentially.

There are 15 residues in the CDR3. Germline V gives CDR1 SEHNR, CDR2 FQNEAQ (reference sequence). V lost 5 bases to trimming and J lost 0 bases; unmatched junction nucleotides: 5. Time point in this sample: persistent/refractory GD, antithyroid drugs over 5 years with positive TRAb. Following extraction of RNA from PBMCs, that RNA was used to make the TCR library. Note on this clonotype: Its specificity is unknown.

Libraries of TCR beta came from iRepertoire HTBI primers plus Arm-PCR of CDR3 regions. TCRdb called the multiplex PCR reads again in MiXCR, with one record for every CDR3 protein. This sample carries about 420,000 distinct CDR3 sequences, around 24% of them seen once, and the ten largest clones take 26%. The source is a female donor with Graves disease. The sample in question was peripheral blood mononuclear cells (PBMCs), obtained when the disease was refractory, from a patient treated with antithyroid drugs. The chain carries TRBV7-9 and TRBJ2-7; TRBD2 aligns across 9 bases. CDR3 bases: TGTGCCAGCAGCACCCTGACTAGCGGCTCCTACGAGCAGTACTTC. Translation: CASSTLTSGSYEQYF.